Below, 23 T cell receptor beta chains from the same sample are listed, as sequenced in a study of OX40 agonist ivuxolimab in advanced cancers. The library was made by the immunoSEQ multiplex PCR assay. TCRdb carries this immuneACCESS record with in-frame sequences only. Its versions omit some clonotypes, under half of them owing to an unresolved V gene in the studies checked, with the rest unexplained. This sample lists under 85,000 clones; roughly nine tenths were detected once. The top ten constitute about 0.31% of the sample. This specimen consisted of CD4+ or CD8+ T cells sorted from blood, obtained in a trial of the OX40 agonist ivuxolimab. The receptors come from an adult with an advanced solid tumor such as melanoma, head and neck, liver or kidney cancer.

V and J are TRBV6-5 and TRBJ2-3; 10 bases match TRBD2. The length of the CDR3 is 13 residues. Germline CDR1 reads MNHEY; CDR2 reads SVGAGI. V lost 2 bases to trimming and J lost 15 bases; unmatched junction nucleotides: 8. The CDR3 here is CASSYRASGSCYF. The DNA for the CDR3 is TGTGCCAGCAGTTACAGGGCTAGCGGGAGTTGCTATTTT.

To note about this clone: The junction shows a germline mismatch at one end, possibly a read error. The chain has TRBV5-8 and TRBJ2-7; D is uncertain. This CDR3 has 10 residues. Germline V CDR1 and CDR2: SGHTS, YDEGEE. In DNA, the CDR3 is TGTGCCAGCAGCTTGCGGGCGAAGTTCTTC. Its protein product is CASSLRAKFF.

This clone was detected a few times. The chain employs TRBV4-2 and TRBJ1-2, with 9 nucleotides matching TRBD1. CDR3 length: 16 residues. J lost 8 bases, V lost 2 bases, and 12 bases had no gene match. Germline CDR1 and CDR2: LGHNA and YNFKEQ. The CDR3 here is CASSQRVGQGLKGYTF. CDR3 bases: TGTGCCAGCAGCCAAAGGGTGGGACAGGGCCTCAAAGGCTACACCTTC.

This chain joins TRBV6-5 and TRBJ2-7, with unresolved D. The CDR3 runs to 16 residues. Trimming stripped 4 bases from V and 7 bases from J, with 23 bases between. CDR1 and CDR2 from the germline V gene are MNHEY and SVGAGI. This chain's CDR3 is CASSSIRAQSRLEQYF. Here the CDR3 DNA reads TGTGCCAGCAGTTCAATCCGGGCCCAGAGCAGGTTAGAGCAGTACTTC.

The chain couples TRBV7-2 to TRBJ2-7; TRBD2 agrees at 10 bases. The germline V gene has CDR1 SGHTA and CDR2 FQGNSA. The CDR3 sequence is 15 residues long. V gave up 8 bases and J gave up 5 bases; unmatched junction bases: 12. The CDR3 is CASSQREGRLDEQYF. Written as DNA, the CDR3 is TGTGCCAGCTCCCAGCGGGAGGGCAGATTGGACGAGCAGTACTTC. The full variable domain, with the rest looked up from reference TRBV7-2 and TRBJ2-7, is GAGVSQSPSNKVTEKGKDVELRCDPISGHTALYWYRQSLGQGLEFLIYFQGNSAPDKSGLPSDRFSAERTGGSVSTLTIQRTQQEDSAVYLCASSQREGRLDEQYFGPGTRLTVT.

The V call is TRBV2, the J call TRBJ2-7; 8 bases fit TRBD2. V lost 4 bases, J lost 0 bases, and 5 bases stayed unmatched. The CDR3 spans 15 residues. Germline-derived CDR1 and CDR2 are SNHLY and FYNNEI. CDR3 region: CASSVRTSSSYEQYF. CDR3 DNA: TGTGCCAGCAGTGTTCGGACTAGCAGCTCCTACGAGCAGTACTTC.

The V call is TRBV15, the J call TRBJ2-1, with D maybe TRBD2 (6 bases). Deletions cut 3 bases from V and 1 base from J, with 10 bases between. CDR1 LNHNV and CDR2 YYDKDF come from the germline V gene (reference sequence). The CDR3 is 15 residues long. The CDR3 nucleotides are TGTGCCACCAGCAGCGGGAGCAGGTCCTACAATGAGCAGTTCTTC. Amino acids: CATSSGSRSYNEQFF.

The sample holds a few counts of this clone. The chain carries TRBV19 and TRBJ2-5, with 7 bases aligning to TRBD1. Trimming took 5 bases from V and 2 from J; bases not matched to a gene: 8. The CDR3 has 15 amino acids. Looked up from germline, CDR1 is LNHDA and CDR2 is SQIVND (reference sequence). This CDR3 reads CASSPGGTVQETQYF. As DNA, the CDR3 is TGTGCCAGTAGTCCCGGTGGGACAGTACAAGAGACCCAGTACTTC.

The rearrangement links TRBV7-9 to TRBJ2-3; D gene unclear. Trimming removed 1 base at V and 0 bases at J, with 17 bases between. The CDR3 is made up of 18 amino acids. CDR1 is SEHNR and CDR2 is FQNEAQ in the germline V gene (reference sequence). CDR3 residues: CASSLGATGGPSTDTQYF. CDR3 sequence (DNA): TGTGCCAGCAGCTTAGGAGCAACCGGCGGACCTAGCACAGATACGCAGTATTTT.

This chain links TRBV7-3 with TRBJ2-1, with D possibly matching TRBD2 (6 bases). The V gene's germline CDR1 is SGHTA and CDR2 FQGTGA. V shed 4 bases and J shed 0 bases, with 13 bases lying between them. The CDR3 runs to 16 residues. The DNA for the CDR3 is TGTGCCAGCAGCTCCTGGGACTCGGCCTCCTACAATGAGCAGTTCTTC. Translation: CASSSWDSASYNEQFF. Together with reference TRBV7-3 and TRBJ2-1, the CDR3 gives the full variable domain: GAGVSQTPSNKVTEKGKYVELRCDPISGHTALYWYRQSLGQGPEFLIYFQGTGAADDSGLPNDRFFAVRPEGSVSTLKIQRTERGDSAVYLCASSSWDSASYNEQFFGPGTRLTVL.

For the CDR3, the DNA is TGTGCCAGCAGCTTGAAGGGGGCAGGCGGCATGGAAGCTTTCTTT. Protein: CASSLKGAGGMEAFF. The chain recombines TRBV5-4 with TRBJ1-1, with 7 bases identical to TRBD1. The CDR3 has 15 residues. Trimming removed 1 base from V and 8 bases from J; junction bases left unmatched: 11. Germline V gene data show CDR1 as SGHNT and CDR2 as YYREEE (reference sequence). The entire variable domain, with the rest obtained from reference TRBV5-4 and TRBJ1-1, is as follows: ETGVTQSPTHLIKTRGQQVTLRCSSQSGHNTVSWYQQALGQGPQFIFQYYREEENGRGNFPPRFSGLQFPNYSSELNVNALELDDSALYLCASSLKGAGGMEAFFGQGTRLTVV.

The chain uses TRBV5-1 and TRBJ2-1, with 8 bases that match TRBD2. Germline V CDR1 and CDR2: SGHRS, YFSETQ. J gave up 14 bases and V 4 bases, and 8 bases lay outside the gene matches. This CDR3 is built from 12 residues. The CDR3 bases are TGCGCCAGCAGCCCGGGACTAGGAGTGAAGTTCTTC. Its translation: CASSPGLGVKFF.

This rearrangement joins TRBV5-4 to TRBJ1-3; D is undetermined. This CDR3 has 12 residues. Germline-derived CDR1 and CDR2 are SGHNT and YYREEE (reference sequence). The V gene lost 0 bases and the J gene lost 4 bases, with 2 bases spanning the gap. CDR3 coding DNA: TGTGCCAGCAGCTTGGAGGGAAACACCATATATTTT. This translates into CASSLEGNTIYF.

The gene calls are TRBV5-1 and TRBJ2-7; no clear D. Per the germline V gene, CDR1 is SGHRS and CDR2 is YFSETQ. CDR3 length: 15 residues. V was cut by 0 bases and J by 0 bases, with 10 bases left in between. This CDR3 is CASSLVSSASYEQYF. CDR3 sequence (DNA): TGCGCCAGCAGCTTGGTCTCTTCGGCCTCCTACGAGCAGTACTTC.

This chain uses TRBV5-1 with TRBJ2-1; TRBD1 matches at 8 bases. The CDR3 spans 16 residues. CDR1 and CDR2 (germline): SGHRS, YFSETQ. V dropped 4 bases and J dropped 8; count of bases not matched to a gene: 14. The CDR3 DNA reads TGCGCCAGCAGCCCCGAAGGGGGACAGGTGAACGATGAGCAGTTCTTC. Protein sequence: CASSPEGGQVNDEQFF.

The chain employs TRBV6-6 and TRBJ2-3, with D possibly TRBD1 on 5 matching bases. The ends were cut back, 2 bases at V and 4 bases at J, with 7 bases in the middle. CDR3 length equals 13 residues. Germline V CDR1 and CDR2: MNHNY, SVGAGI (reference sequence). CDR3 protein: CASSYGAADTQYF. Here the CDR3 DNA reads TGTGCCAGCAGTTACGGGGCAGCAGATACGCAGTATTTT.

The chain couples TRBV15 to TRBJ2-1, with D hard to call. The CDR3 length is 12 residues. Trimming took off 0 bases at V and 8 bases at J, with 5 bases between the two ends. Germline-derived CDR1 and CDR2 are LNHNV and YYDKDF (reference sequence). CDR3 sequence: CATSREGYEQFF. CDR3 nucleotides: TGTGCCACCAGCAGAGAAGGGTATGAGCAGTTCTTC.

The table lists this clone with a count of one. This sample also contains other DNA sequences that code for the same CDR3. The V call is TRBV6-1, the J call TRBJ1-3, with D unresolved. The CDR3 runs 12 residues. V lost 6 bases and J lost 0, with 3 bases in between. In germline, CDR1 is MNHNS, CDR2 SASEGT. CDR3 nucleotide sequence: TGTGCCAGCAGCCCCTCTGGAAACACCATATATTTT. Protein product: CASSPSGNTIYF.

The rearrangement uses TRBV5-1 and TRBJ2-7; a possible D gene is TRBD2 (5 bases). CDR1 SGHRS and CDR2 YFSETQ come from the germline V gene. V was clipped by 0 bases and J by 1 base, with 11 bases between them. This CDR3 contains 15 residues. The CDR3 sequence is CASSLAVGGSYEQYF. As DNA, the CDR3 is TGCGCCAGCAGCTTGGCGGTAGGAGGATCCTACGAGCAGTACTTC.

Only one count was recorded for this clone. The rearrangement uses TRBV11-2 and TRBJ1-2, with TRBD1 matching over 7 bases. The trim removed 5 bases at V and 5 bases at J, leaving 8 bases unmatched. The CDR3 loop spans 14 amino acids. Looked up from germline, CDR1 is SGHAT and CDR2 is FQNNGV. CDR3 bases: TGTGCCAGCAGCATAGGGGGCAGTTCGTATGGCTACACCTTC. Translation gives CASSIGGSSYGYTF.

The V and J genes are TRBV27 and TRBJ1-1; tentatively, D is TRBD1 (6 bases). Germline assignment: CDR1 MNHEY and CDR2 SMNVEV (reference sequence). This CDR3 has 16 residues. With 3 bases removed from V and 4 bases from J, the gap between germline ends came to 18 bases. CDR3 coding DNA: TGTGCCAGCAGTTTCCCCCTACAGGGTAGAGGCACTGAAGCTTTCTTT. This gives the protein CASSFPLQGRGTEAFF.

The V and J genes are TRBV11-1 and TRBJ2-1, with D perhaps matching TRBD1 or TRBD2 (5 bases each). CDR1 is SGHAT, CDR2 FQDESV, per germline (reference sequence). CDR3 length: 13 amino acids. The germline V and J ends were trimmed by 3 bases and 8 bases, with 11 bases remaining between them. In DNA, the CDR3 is TGTGCCAGCAGCTTCGGGGCTAAGGATGAGCAGTTCTTC. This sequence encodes CASSFGAKDEQFF.

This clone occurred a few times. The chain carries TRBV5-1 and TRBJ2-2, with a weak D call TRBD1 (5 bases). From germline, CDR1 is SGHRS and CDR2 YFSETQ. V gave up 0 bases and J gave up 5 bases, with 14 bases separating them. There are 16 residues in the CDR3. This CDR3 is CASSLGHRQITGELFF. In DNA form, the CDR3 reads TGCGCCAGCAGCTTGGGCCACCGACAGATTACCGGGGAGCTGTTTTTT. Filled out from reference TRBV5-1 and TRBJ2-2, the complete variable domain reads KAGVTQTPRYLIKTRGQQVTLSCSPISGHRSVSWYQQTPGQGLQFLFEYFSETQRNKGNFPGRFSGRQFSNSRSEMNVSTLELGDSALYLCASSLGHRQITGELFFGEGSRLTVL.